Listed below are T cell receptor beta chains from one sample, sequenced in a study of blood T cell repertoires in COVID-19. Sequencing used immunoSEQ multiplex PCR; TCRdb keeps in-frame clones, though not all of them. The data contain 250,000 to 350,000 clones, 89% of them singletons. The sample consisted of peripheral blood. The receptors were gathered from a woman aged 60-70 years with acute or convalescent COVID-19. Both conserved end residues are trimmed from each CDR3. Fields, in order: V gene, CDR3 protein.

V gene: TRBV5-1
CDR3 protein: ASGGDTEAF

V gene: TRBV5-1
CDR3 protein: ASTPTAGRTYEQY

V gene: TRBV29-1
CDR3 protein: SVEGSGDNEKLF

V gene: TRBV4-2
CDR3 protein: ASSQDFGGSYGYT

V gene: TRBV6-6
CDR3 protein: ASSLDRGRRY

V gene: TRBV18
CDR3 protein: ASSSGTGVGSPLH

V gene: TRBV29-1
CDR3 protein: SVVGRVPYEQY

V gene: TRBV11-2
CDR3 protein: ASSPRDRGRYGYT

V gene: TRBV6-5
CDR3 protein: ASSPREDEQF

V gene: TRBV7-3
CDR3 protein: ASSLLGGRSGELF

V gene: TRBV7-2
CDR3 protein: ASSFTSMNTEAF

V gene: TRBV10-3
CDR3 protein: AISEGTGVEGYT

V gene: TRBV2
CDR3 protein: ASMRGRGDYGYT

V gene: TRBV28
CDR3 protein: ASSLQGADTQY

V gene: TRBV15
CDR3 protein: ATSRDPTGATNEKLF